Listed below are T cell receptor beta chains from one sample, sequenced in a study of blood T cell repertoires in COVID-19. Repertoires were generated with immunoSEQ multiplex PCR, while TCRdb's copy carries only in-frame clones and drops some. The sample has 97,000 or so clones; roughly 87% are singletons. Sequencing was carried out using peripheral blood. The receptors shown here come from a man in his fifties or sixties with active COVID-19. Both conserved end residues are part of each CDR3. Fields, in order: D gene, V gene, CDR3 length, J gene, clone size, CDR3 DNA, CDR3 protein. The D gene is left open where the match is weak. Size values are once, few and many counts, or a class for expanded clones, and some rows have none.

TRBD2	TRBV7-9	18	TRBJ2-3	.	TGTGCCAGCAGCTTAGAGGGTAGCGGGGTCGCTAGCACAGATACGCAGTATTTT	CASSLEGSGVASTDTQYF
.	TRBV2	12	TRBJ2-3	.	TGTGCCAGCTCAGGGCGCACAGATACGCAGTATTTT	CASSGRTDTQYF
TRBD2	TRBV6-5	15	TRBJ2-5	.	TGTGCCACGGGTTTAGCGGGGGGATTGGGAAAGACCCAGTACTTC	CATGLAGGLGKTQYF
.	TRBV3-1/TRBV3-2	14	TRBJ2-3	.	TGTGCCAGCAGCCATACCGCACGGGGAGATACGCAGTATTTT	CASSHTARGDTQYF
.	TRBV23-1	16	TRBJ2-5	.	TGCGCCAGCAGCCAATCCCCGTCGCAGGGGGGAGAGACCCAGTACTTC	CASSQSPSQGGETQYF
TRBD2	TRBV4-2	16	TRBJ2-4	.	TGTGCCAGCAGCCTGGCGGGGACTAGCGGGCAAAACATTCAGTACTTC	CASSLAGTSGQNIQYF
.	TRBV5-4	15	TRBJ2-2	.	TGTGCCAGCAGCTTCCCCAGGGGGAACACCGGGGAGCTGTTTTTT	CASSFPRGNTGELFF
.	TRBV25-1	14	TRBJ2-3	.	TGTGCCAGCAGTACATGGGGCGGCACAGATACGCAGTATTTT	CASSTWGGTDTQYF
.	TRBV11-2	16	TRBJ1-4	few	TGTGCCAGCAGCTTCGTCGGGGGGGCAGGAGGTGAAAAACTGTTTTTT	CASSFVGGAGGEKLFF
.	TRBV10-3	12	TRBJ2-7	.	TGTGCCATCAGTCGGGTCAACGGCGAGCAGTACTTC	CAISRVNGEQYF
.	TRBV2	13	TRBJ2-7	.	TGTGCCAGCATGGAGCTCACCTCTGGGGAGCAGTACTTC	CASMELTSGEQYF
.	TRBV10-3	13	TRBJ2-3	.	TGTGCCATCAGCCAGGGGCTGGCAGATACGCAGTATTTT	CAISQGLADTQYF
.	TRBV28	14	TRBJ2-1	.	TGTGCCAGCACCGCCGCGGACACCTACAATGAGCAGTTCTTC	CASTAADTYNEQFF
TRBD1	TRBV5-1	15	TRBJ1-2	once	TGCGCCAGCAGCCCTGAGGGGGCAGAGGCCTACGGCTACACCTTC	CASSPEGAEAYGYTF
.	TRBV27	15	TRBJ1-6	.	TGTGCCAGCAGTTTCGAGGCAGGGGTTAATTCACCCCTCCACTTT	CASSFEAGVNSPLHF
TRBD2	TRBV27	15	TRBJ2-1	.	TGTGCCAGCAGGGTAAGCGGGGACTCCTACAATGAGCAGTTCTTC	CASRVSGDSYNEQFF
.	TRBV9	14	TRBJ1-1	.	TGTGCCAGCAGCCCCCCCTTAACAGTCACTGAAGCTTTCTTT	CASSPPLTVTEAFF
TRBD1	TRBV15	15	TRBJ2-7	once	TGTGCCACCAGCAGTCTTGGACAGGTGTCCTACGAGCAGTACTTC	CATSSLGQVSYEQYF
TRBD2	TRBV5-4	17	TRBJ2-5	.	TGTGCCAGCAGCTCTAAGAGCGGGGGTAAAATACAGGAGACCCAGTACTTC	CASSSKSGGKIQETQYF
.	TRBV14	13	TRBJ1-2	.	TGTGCCAGCAGCCAAGAACAAAACTATGGCTACACCTTC	CASSQEQNYGYTF